Shown below are 16 T cell receptor beta chains from a single sample sequenced in a study of T-cell memory formation after mild COVID-19. TCRdb called the 5' RACE reads again in MiXCR, with one record for every CDR3 protein. The sample lists roughly 400,000 distinct CDR3 sequences, 16% occurring once. The sequenced material came from PBMCs or a T cell subset sorted from them (not recorded which). These TCRs come from a man younger than 35 who had mild COVID-19 (a few samples of this study predate the infection). Cell type and time point are not known.

The chain links TRBV7-2 to TRBJ1-1; D is ambiguous. V dropped 0 bases and J dropped 4 bases, with 9 bases sitting between them. This CDR3 is built from 14 residues. Germline V gives CDR1 SGHTA, CDR2 FQGNSA. The chain's CDR3 is CASSLAGSGTEAFF. The DNA of the CDR3 is TGTGCCAGCAGCTTAGCAGGGTCGGGCACTGAAGCTTTCTTT.

This chain connects TRBV10-2 to TRBJ2-3; perhaps TRBD2 as D (6 bases). This CDR3 has 16 amino acids. Germline CDR1 reads WSHSY; CDR2 reads SAAADI. The V end lost 1 base, the J end lost 0 bases, and 11 bases lay between the germline ends. CDR3 sequence reads: CASSEWTGASTDTQYF. CDR3 nucleotides: TGCGCCAGCAGTGAGTGGACGGGAGCTAGCACAGATACGCAGTATTTT.

V gene TRBV4-1 combines with J gene TRBJ1-6; no reliable D call. Germline V lookup: CDR1 MGHRA, CDR2 YSYEKL. The CDR3 consists of 15 residues. Trimming took 5 bases from V and 0 from J, leaving 8 bases between them. CDR3 bases: TGCGCCAGCAGCTACTTAAGCTCCTATAATTCACCCCTCCACTTT. This encodes CASSYLSSYNSPLHF.

There are a few counts of this clonotype. The chain employs TRBV20-1 and TRBJ2-7, with 8 bases matching TRBD2. Germline values: CDR1 DFQATT, CDR2 SNEGSKA (reference sequence). The CDR3 loop spans 12 amino acids. The DNA of the CDR3 is TGCAGCGCCCAAGCGGGGGCCTACGAGCAGTACGTC. This codes for CSAQAGAYEQYV.

The V gene is TRBV5-1, the J gene TRBJ2-5; unclear D gene. Trimming cost V 1 base and J 4 bases, with 8 bases left between them. The germline V gene has CDR1 SGHRS and CDR2 YFSETQ. The CDR3 is 13 amino acids. In DNA form, the CDR3 reads TGCGCCAGCAGCTTGCAGGATAGAGAGACCCAGTACTTC. Translation: CASSLQDRETQYF.

This clonotype was picked up a small number of times. The gene calls are TRBV20-1 and TRBJ2-5, with 7 bases aligning to TRBD1. The CDR3 is 14 amino acids. V lost 0 bases to trimming and J lost 5 bases; unmatched junction nucleotides: 6. Germline values: CDR1 DFQATT, CDR2 SNEGSKA (reference sequence). The CDR3 sequence: CSARDEGAWETQYF. In nucleotides, the CDR3 is TGCAGTGCTAGAGATGAGGGGGCCTGGGAGACCCAGTACTTC.

The chain recombines TRBV7-2 with TRBJ2-1, with TRBD2 matching 8 bases. Unmatched junction bases numbered 13, after V lost 6 bases and J lost 9 bases. The CDR3 loop spans 15 amino acids. CDR1 and CDR2 from the germline V gene are SGHTA and FQGNSA. CDR3 sequence reads: CASSLHPGGRSEQFF. The DNA of the CDR3 is TGTGCCAGCAGTCTACACCCGGGGGGGCGAAGTGAGCAGTTCTTC.

This clonotype appeared a few times. The V gene is TRBV3-1, the J gene TRBJ1-5, with unresolved D. Germline values: CDR1 LGHDT, CDR2 YNNKEL (reference sequence). This CDR3 spans 12 amino acids. Deletions cut 1 base from V and 9 bases from J, with 7 bases between. DNA for the CDR3: TGTGCCAGCAGCCAAGCGGCGGGGCCCCAGCATTTT. It encodes CASSQAAGPQHF.

The chain employs TRBV7-9 and TRBJ2-5; tentatively, D is TRBD1 (6 bases). CDR3 length equals 13 residues. V was pared by 10 bases and J by 1 base, with 13 bases between. Per germline, CDR1 SEHNR and CDR2 FQNEAQ (reference sequence). The CDR3 nucleotides read TGTGCCACTCACAGGGTCGGCCAAGAGACCCAGTACTTC. It specifies CATHRVGQETQYF. The whole variable domain, filled in from reference TRBV7-9 and TRBJ2-5, reads DTGVSQNPRHKITKRGQNVTFRCDPISEHNRLYWYRQTLGQGPEFLTYFQNEAQLEKSRLLSDRFSAERPKGSFSTLEIQRTEQGDSAMYLCATHRVGQETQYFGPGTRLLVL.

This CDR3 is CSAPTASFQGTYEQYF. CDR3 sequence (DNA): TGCAGCGCCCCTACGGCATCCTTTCAGGGGACCTACGAGCAGTACTTC. V gene TRBV29-1 combines with J gene TRBJ2-7, with D possibly TRBD1 on 6 matching bases. The CDR3 has 16 amino acids. The V end was cut by 7 bases, the J end by 2 bases, with 24 bases between. CDR1 is SQVTM, CDR2 ANQGSEA, per germline.

The J gene is TRBJ1-4, the V gene TRBV6-4; a possible D gene is TRBD1 (6 bases). Germline loops: CDR1 MRHNA, CDR2 SNTAGT. CDR3 length: 14 residues. V was clipped by 4 bases and J by 3 bases, with 9 bases between them. CDR3 DNA sequence: TGTGCCAGCAGTGGGGGGCTTGCTAATGAAAAACTGTTTTTT. It yields the protein CASSGGLANEKLFF.

The rearrangement joins TRBV12-3 or TRBV12-4 to TRBJ1-2; perhaps TRBD1 as D (5 bases). The CDR3 has 14 amino acids. The germline V and J ends were trimmed by 5 bases and 1 base, with 11 bases remaining between them. The CDR3 loop reads CASSENDSNYGYTF. The CDR3 DNA reads as TGTGCCAGCAGTGAAAACGACAGTAACTATGGCTACACCTTC.

This clonotype has at least ten counts. The chain is built from TRBV20-1 and TRBJ2-5; D is perhaps TRBD1 (6 bases). Trimming shortened V by 6 bases and J by 5 bases, and 13 bases separated the two germline ends. Per the germline V gene, CDR1 is DFQATT and CDR2 is SNEGSKA (reference sequence). The CDR3 is 12 amino acids. Written as DNA, the CDR3 is TGCAGTGCCAACAGGGTGGGGGAGACCCAGTACTTC. This sequence encodes CSANRVGETQYF.

This clonotype came up a few times. The chain joins TRBV12-5 to TRBJ1-1, with 10 bases matching TRBD1. The J segment lost 7 bases and the V segment lost 4 bases, leaving 12 bases of the junction unmatched. CDR1 is LGHNT, CDR2 FRNRAP, per germline. CDR3 length: 16 amino acids. The CDR3 DNA is TGTGCTAGTGGTTCAATCGGGACAGGGGCGAGGGGTGAAGCTTTCTTT. Its translation is CASGSIGTGARGEAFF. The full variable domain, with the rest looked up from reference TRBV12-5 and TRBJ1-1, is DARVTQTPRHKVTEMGQEVTMRCQPILGHNTVFWYRQTMMQGLELLAYFRNRAPLDDSGMPKDRFSAEMPDATLATLKIQPSEPRDSAVYFCASGSIGTGARGEAFFGQGTRLTVV.

This clonotype came up many times. The chain recombines TRBV6-5 with TRBJ1-1; 8 bases align to TRBD1. The germline gives CDR1 MNHEY, CDR2 SVGAGI. V lost 4 bases and J lost 10; bases outside the gene matches: 11. CDR3 length equals 14 residues. The CDR3 DNA reads TGTGCCAGCAGTTCTTACCAAACCGGGACAGGAGCTTTCTTT. It codes for CASSSYQTGTGAFF.

This clonotype was observed a handful of times. This chain uses TRBV5-1 with TRBJ2-3, with D maybe TRBD1 (6 bases). CDR1 and CDR2 from the germline V gene are SGHRS and YFSETQ. The V end lost 6 bases, the J end lost 0 bases, and 11 bases lay between the germline ends. The CDR3 consists of 14 residues. The CDR3, as DNA: TGCGCCAGCACCCAGGACAGTAGCACAGATACGCAGTATTTT. It translates to CASTQDSSTDTQYF.